A selection of T cell receptor beta chains follows, all from one sample in a study of CD8 T cells in ankylosing spondylitis. One entry per CDR3 protein results from TCRdb running MiXCR on the 5' RACE reads. The profile shows about 260,000 distinct CDR3 sequences, approximately 20% of them singletons. The specimen was blood, either unsorted or a sorted T cell fraction (not recorded which). These receptors were collected from a male donor with ankylosing spondylitis or in good health (not recorded which). Each CDR3 is given with its conserved first and last residue. Each record gives: CDR3 DNA, CDR3 protein, CDR3 length, V gene, D gene, J gene, clone size. The D gene is left open where the match is weak. Only part of the rows carry a size: once, few, many, or a class if the clone is expanded.

TGTGCCAGCAGCGAAAGACAGGCGTTGAACACTGAAGCTTTCTTT,CASSERQALNTEAFF,15,TRBV5-6,-,TRBJ1-1,many
TGTGCCAGCAGTGATGCAGGGATTTTGGGGCAGCCCCAGCATTTT,CASSDAGILGQPQHF,15,TRBV2,-,TRBJ1-5,-
TGTGCCAGCAGCCGTCCGGATCGGACCCAGTACTTC,CASSRPDRTQYF,12,TRBV11-2,-,TRBJ2-5,-
TGTGCCAGCTGCCGGGGAAGGAACACTGAAGCTTTCTTT,CASCRGRNTEAFF,13,TRBV12-3/TRBV12-4,-,TRBJ1-1,many
TGTGCCAGCAGTTTGGGTCGGGGGCCCACAGATACGCAGTATTTT,CASSLGRGPTDTQYF,15,TRBV12-3/TRBV12-4,-,TRBJ2-3,-
TGTGCCTGGGGGCCGCGTGTAAATTCACCCCTCCACTTT,CAWGPRVNSPLHF,13,TRBV30,-,TRBJ1-6,-
TGCAGTGGGGGGGGGGACCTTTACACAGATACGCAGTATTTT,CSGGGDLYTDTQYF,14,TRBV20-1,TRBD2,TRBJ2-3,-
TGCAGCGTTGAAGACAGTAACTATGGCTACACCTTC,CSVEDSNYGYTF,12,TRBV29-1,-,TRBJ1-2,many
TGTGCCAGCAGTTTTGAGTGGAGGGGGCAAGCTTTCTTT,CASSFEWRGQAFF,13,TRBV12-3/TRBV12-4,TRBD1,TRBJ1-1,-
TGTGCCAGCAGTTCTTGGGACAGGGTAACCGGGGAGCTGTTTTTT,CASSSWDRVTGELFF,15,TRBV12-3/TRBV12-4,TRBD1,TRBJ2-2,few
TGTGCCAGCAGTGAGCCCGGGAATGGCTACACCTTC,CASSEPGNGYTF,12,TRBV2,-,TRBJ1-2,few
TGTGCCAGCAGTTTATTCGGGGGAAGGGGCAACATTCAGTACTTC,CASSLFGGRGNIQYF,15,TRBV28,-,TRBJ2-4,-
TGTGCCAGCAGCGGGGGCCTGCAGGCGACCCAGTACTTC,CASSGGLQATQYF,13,TRBV9,-,TRBJ2-5,-
TGTGCCAGCAGTTTAGACAGGGCGCATCAGTTCTTC,CASSLDRAHQFF,12,TRBV27,TRBD1,TRBJ2-1,many
TGTGCCAGCAGTTTGGCGGGGGGATCTCCGGGCGAAGCTTTCTTT,CASSLAGGSPGEAFF,15,TRBV12-3/TRBV12-4,-,TRBJ1-1,-
TGTGCCAGCAGCTTGGTTGCGCTAGCGGGGGGGTACAATGAGCAGTTCTTC,CASSLVALAGGYNEQFF,17,TRBV5-6,TRBD2,TRBJ2-1,many
TGCGCCAGCAGCTTGGGGCAGGGGTGGAACAATGAGCAGTTCTTC,CASSLGQGWNNEQFF,15,TRBV5-1,-,TRBJ2-1,-
TGTGCCAGCAGCCCTGGGGCAGGGCCAGATACGCAGTATTTT,CASSPGAGPDTQYF,14,TRBV12-3/TRBV12-4,-,TRBJ2-3,-
TGTGCCGCGGGAGCGGGGGCTTTTGGGGATACGCAGTATTTT,CAAGAGAFGDTQYF,14,TRBV3-1,TRBD2,TRBJ2-3,-
TGCAGCGCTGTCGGGTCGGAGACCCAGTACTTC,CSAVGSETQYF,11,TRBV29-1,-,TRBJ2-5,-
TGTGCCAGCAGTGAAGTGGGCTGGGGCGATGAGCAGTTCTTC,CASSEVGWGDEQFF,14,TRBV6-1,-,TRBJ2-1,-
TGTGCCAGCAGTGAAACCCGGACAGGCCGGGAGCTGTTTTTT,CASSETRTGRELFF,14,TRBV2,TRBD1,TRBJ2-2,-
TGTGCCTGGACCCAGGGGGTTACCTACAATGAGCAGTTCTTC,CAWTQGVTYNEQFF,14,TRBV30,TRBD1,TRBJ2-1,-
TGCAGTACAAATGGATACGATGGCTATGGCTACACCTTC,CSTNGYDGYGYTF,13,TRBV20-1,-,TRBJ1-2,many
TGTGCCAGCAGTTACAGGGACTCTAGCAATCAGCCCCAGCATTTT,CASSYRDSSNQPQHF,15,TRBV2,-,TRBJ1-5,-
TGTGCCAGCAGTGTGAGGGGGGGTGCGGATACGCAGTATTTT,CASSVRGGADTQYF,14,TRBV12-3/TRBV12-4,-,TRBJ2-3,-
TGCGCCAGCAGCTTGTGGGAGGGCGCCACCGGGGAGCTGTTTTTT,CASSLWEGATGELFF,15,TRBV5-1,TRBD2,TRBJ2-2,few
TGTGCCAGCAGTCAAAGGCAGTCAGCGGGAGGGCCGGAAGATACGCAGTATTTT,CASSQRQSAGGPEDTQYF,18,TRBV3-1,TRBD2,TRBJ2-3,-
TGTGCCAGCAGGCTACGCGACAATGAGCAGTTCTTC,CASRLRDNEQFF,12,TRBV28,-,TRBJ2-1,few
TGTGCCAGCAACTCGGGACAGGTGGTTAACTATGGCTACACCTTC,CASNSGQVVNYGYTF,15,TRBV12-3/TRBV12-4,TRBD1,TRBJ1-2,-
TGCAGTGCTAGAAGGGCGGGGGGGGTAGAGACCCAGTACTTC,CSARRAGGVETQYF,14,TRBV20-1,TRBD2,TRBJ2-5,few
TGTGCCAGCAGCCCCGACTTCTTCGGCCCCACAGATACGCAGTATTTT,CASSPDFFGPTDTQYF,16,TRBV9,-,TRBJ2-3,few
TGTGCCAGCAGTTTGGTAAGCAGCAATCAGCCCCAGCATTTT,CASSLVSSNQPQHF,14,TRBV12-3/TRBV12-4,-,TRBJ1-5,few
TGTGCCAGCAGCTCTACTAGCGGGAGGGCCAACACCGGGGAGCTGTTTTTT,CASSSTSGRANTGELFF,17,TRBV3-1,TRBD2,TRBJ2-2,-
TGCGCCAGCAGCTTGGGGGAGAACAATGAGCAGTTCTTC,CASSLGENNEQFF,13,TRBV5-1,-,TRBJ2-1,-
TGTGCCAGCTCACCACGGGCAGACCAAGAGACCCAGTACTTC,CASSPRADQETQYF,14,TRBV18,-,TRBJ2-5,many
TGTGCCAACCGGGACCCAAAGAAAAAACTGTTTTTT,CANRDPKKKLFF,12,TRBV5-6,-,TRBJ1-4,-
TGTGCCAGCAGTTCAACGAACAGACCAAACACTGAAGCTTTCTTT,CASSSTNRPNTEAFF,15,TRBV12-3/TRBV12-4,-,TRBJ1-1,many
TGTGCCATCAGCTCTACAGGGCCGGACACCGGGGAGCTGTTTTTT,CAISSTGPDTGELFF,15,TRBV10-3,-,TRBJ2-2,-
TGTGCCACCAGTGATTTCCCGAGGGGTGGAATTAGCGCATCCTACAATGAGCAGTTCTTC,CATSDFPRGGISASYNEQFF,20,TRBV24-1,-,TRBJ2-1,-
TGTGCCAGCAGTTTCTACACTGAAGCTTTCTTT,CASSFYTEAFF,11,TRBV12-3/TRBV12-4,-,TRBJ1-1,many
TGTGCCAGCAGCTTACCTAGCGGGAGGCGGGAGCAGTTCTTC,CASSLPSGRREQFF,14,TRBV11-2,TRBD2,TRBJ2-1,once
TGTGCCAGCAGTCCCGGACAGGGGGCGGGAGAAAAACTGTTTTTT,CASSPGQGAGEKLFF,15,TRBV27,TRBD1,TRBJ1-4,few
TGTGCCAGCAGTAGGACAGGGAATAGCAATCAGCCCCAGCATTTT,CASSRTGNSNQPQHF,15,TRBV6-1,TRBD1,TRBJ1-5,many
TGTGCCAGCAGCTTTGGTCAGGTGAACACTGAAGCTTTCTTT,CASSFGQVNTEAFF,14,TRBV11-2,-,TRBJ1-1,-
TGTGCCAGCAGCTTGAACGGTGGGGAAAGTACCTATGGCTACACCTTC,CASSLNGGESTYGYTF,16,TRBV5-4,-,TRBJ1-2,-
TGTGCCAGCCAAAGTAGACAGGAAAGGGAGCTGTTTTTT,CASQSRQERELFF,13,TRBV12-3/TRBV12-4,-,TRBJ2-2,-